Below, 10 T cell receptor beta chains from the same sample are listed, as sequenced in a study of graft-versus-host responses after intestinal transplantation. The assay was immunoSEQ multiplex PCR, and TCRdb's table has in-frame clones only and misses some. The table records fewer than 100,000 clones, roughly 83% of them present only once. Here the sequenced sample was PBMCs, taken 255 days after intestinal transplant. All receptors derive from a human patient who received an intestinal transplant, so some T cells may come from the graft donor.

The chain carries TRBV5-1 and TRBJ1-6; 7 bases agree with TRBD1. J was trimmed by 0 bases and V by 5 bases; bases with no gene match: 11. This CDR3 comprises 18 residues. Per the germline V gene, CDR1 is SGHRS and CDR2 is YFSETQ. CDR3 region: CASSLQGTASSYNSPLHF. CDR3 bases: TGCGCCAGCAGTCTTCAAGGGACAGCTAGCTCCTATAATTCACCCCTCCACTTT.

This chain links TRBV10-3 with TRBJ2-7, with 10 positions matching TRBD2. The CDR3 totals 14 residues. Trimming took 4 bases from V and 5 from J; bases not matched to a gene: 5. The germline V gene encodes CDR1 ENHRY and CDR2 SYGVKD. CDR3 region: CAISVGLAGDEQYF. CDR3 nucleotide sequence: TGTGCCATCAGTGTCGGGCTAGCGGGAGACGAGCAGTACTTC.

This clone was seen once. This chain links TRBV6-6 with TRBJ1-1; D unresolved. Per the germline V gene, CDR1 is MNHNY and CDR2 is SVGAGI (reference sequence). V shed 6 bases and J shed 3 bases, with 8 bases lying between them. The CDR3 is 12 residues long. The CDR3 loop reads CASSPLDTEAFF. The CDR3 coding sequence is TGTGCCAGCAGCCCCCTCGACACTGAAGCTTTCTTT.

V usage is TRBV5-4 and J usage is TRBJ2-5; tentatively, D is TRBD2 (6 bases). The CDR3 is made up of 14 amino acids. V was clipped by 4 bases and J by 1 base, with 11 bases between them. CDR1 and CDR2 (germline): SGHNT, YYREEE (reference sequence). CDR3 residues: CASSGGGPQETQYF. The CDR3 nucleotides read TGTGCCAGCAGCGGCGGAGGGCCCCAAGAGACCCAGTACTTC. The full variable domain, completed using reference TRBV5-4 and TRBJ2-5, is ETGVTQSPTHLIKTRGQQVTLRCSSQSGHNTVSWYQQALGQGPQFIFQYYREEENGRGNFPPRFSGLQFPNYSSELNVNALELDDSALYLCASSGGGPQETQYFGPGTRLLVL.

Note on this clone: One end of the junction is discordant with germline, which a read error may explain. The chain uses TRBV19 and TRBJ1-6, with D tentatively TRBD1 (5 bases). The germline CDR1 and CDR2 sequences are LNHDA and SQIVND (reference sequence). The CDR3 is 13 residues long. The CDR3 protein is CASSQGGNPPLHF. For the CDR3, the DNA is TGTGCCAGTAGCCAGGGTGGTAATCCACCCCTCCACTTT.

The chain joins TRBV6-6 to TRBJ1-3, with 8 positions matching TRBD1. The length of the CDR3 is 14 residues. The germline gives CDR1 MNHNY, CDR2 SVGAGI (reference sequence). The V and J ends lost 6 bases and 2 bases, in that order; junction bases with no gene match: 3. The CDR3 region has the DNA TGTGCCAGCAGCCGGGGACAGGCTGGAAACACCATATATTTT. As protein: CASSRGQAGNTIYF.

The chain joins TRBV5-8 to TRBJ1-4; 7 nucleotides align to TRBD1. The CDR3 is 13 amino acids. After removal of 4 bases from V and 12 bases from J, the junction contained 9 bases not matched to a gene. The V gene's germline CDR1 is SGHTS and CDR2 YDEGEE. The CDR3 protein is CASSTRDSRQLFF. DNA of the CDR3: TGTGCCAGCAGCACCCGGGACAGTCGGCAACTGTTTTTT.

For this clone: Additional DNA sequences in this sample encode the identical CDR3. The chain couples TRBV28 to TRBJ1-5; D call uncertain. The V gene lost 1 base and the J gene lost 6 bases, with 4 bases spanning the gap. Germline assignment: CDR1 MDHEN and CDR2 SYDVKM. The CDR3 spans 12 residues. Here the CDR3 reads CASSLLGQPQHF. The CDR3 bases are TGTGCCAGCAGTTTATTGGGTCAGCCCCAGCATTTT.

The rearrangement links TRBV18 to TRBJ2-1; either TRBD1 or TRBD2 may supply D (6 bases each). This CDR3 has 17 amino acids. The V gene's germline CDR1 is KGHSH and CDR2 LQKENI. V was cut by 0 bases and J by 4 bases, with 16 bases left in between. CDR3: CASSPPTGARTYNEQFF. The DNA for the CDR3 is TGTGCCAGCTCACCACCTACGGGGGCACGAACTTACAATGAGCAGTTCTTC.

On this clone itself: This sample also contains other DNA sequences that code for the same CDR3. The chain joins TRBV5-1 to TRBJ2-3, with D maybe TRBD2 (5 bases). This CDR3 is built from 16 residues. V lost 3 bases and J 1 base, leaving 15 bases between the germline ends. The germline CDR1 and CDR2 sequences are SGHRS and YFSETQ. The CDR3 region has the DNA TGCGCCAGCAGCTATACTGGACGGGGTGGCACAGATACGCAGTATTTT. This gives the protein CASSYTGRGGTDTQYF.